This record looks at one T cell receptor beta chain sequence and its context. The germline gives CDR1 SGHRS, CDR2 YFSETQ. The V end was cut by 4 bases, the J end by 3 bases, with 13 bases between. The CDR3 extends over 14 amino acids. The data were produced by immunoSEQ multiplex PCR, yet TCRdb's version contains in-frame clones alone and is incomplete. The table shows 150,000 or so clones, with roughly 94% occurring only once. This record comes from a study of control samples from healthy donors and cancer patients. The sample taken for sequencing was PBMCs. The sequence was collected from a man between 60 and 70 years old with colorectal cancer. The rearrangement uses TRBV5-1 and TRBJ1-1; the D gene is possibly TRBD1 (5 bases). As DNA, the CDR3 is TGCGCCAGCAGCCCCATTGCAGGGTACACTGAAGCTTTCTTT. This gives the protein CASSPIAGYTEAFF.